A single sample is the source of the 24 T cell receptor beta chains below, sequenced in a study of blood T cell repertoires in COVID-19. Here immunoSEQ multiplex PCR was the method, and the copy in TCRdb shows in-frame clones only, minus some. This table holds about 140,000 clones, 70% to 85% found once. Sample: peripheral blood. Source of these receptors: a man between 60 and 75 years old with active or convalescent COVID-19.

This clone was observed a few times. J is TRBJ2-1 and V is TRBV5-1; the match to TRBD2 covers 11 bases. With 0 bases clipped from V and 5 bases from J, the junction kept 4 bases outside the gene matches. CDR1 is SGHRS, CDR2 YFSETQ, per germline. The CDR3 consists of 16 residues. CDR3 DNA sequence: TGCGCCAGCAGCTTGGGAGCGACTAGCGGGAACAATGAGCAGTTCTTC. This encodes CASSLGATSGNNEQFF. Based on the CDR3 plus reference TRBV5-1 and TRBJ2-1, the full variable domain is KAGVTQTPRYLIKTRGQQVTLSCSPISGHRSVSWYQQTPGQGLQFLFEYFSETQRNKGNFPGRFSGRQFSNSRSEMNVSTLELGDSALYLCASSLGATSGNNEQFFGPGTRLTVL.

About this clone: The sample has other DNA sequences that encode this CDR3 too. This chain uses TRBV12-3 or TRBV12-4 with TRBJ1-1, with D tentatively TRBD1 (6 bases). V was pared by 0 bases and J by 5 bases, with 7 bases between. CDR3 size: 13 residues. In nucleotides, the CDR3 is TGTGCCAGCAGTTTAGCAGGGGGTACTGAAGCTTTCTTT. It translates to CASSLAGGTEAFF.

The rearrangement uses TRBV21-1 and TRBJ2-7; no check of the table's D call, TRBD1, against the DNA was made. TRBV21-1 is annotated as a pseudogene. This CDR3 has 12 residues. CDR3: CASSKGPYEQYV. The CDR3 region has the DNA TGTGCCAGCAGCAAAGGGCCCTACGAGCAGTACGTC.

The rearrangement joins TRBV19 to TRBJ2-2; possible D gene TRBD2, 7 bases. V gave up 4 bases and J gave up 3 bases, with 9 bases separating them. This CDR3 contains 14 residues. The germline CDR1 and CDR2 sequences are LNHDA and SQIVND (reference sequence). CDR3 sequence (DNA): TGTGCCAGTAGTAGCGGGGGCTACACCGGGGAGCTGTTTTTT. Its translation is CASSSGGYTGELFF.

The J gene is TRBJ2-5, the V gene TRBV14; D may be TRBD2 (5 bases). The CDR3 spans 14 residues. The germline V gene has CDR1 SGHDN and CDR2 FVKESK. The ends were cut back, 2 bases at V and 5 bases at J, with 12 bases in the middle. The CDR3 reads CASSQWRTSETQYF. DNA for the CDR3: TGTGCCAGCAGCCAATGGCGGACTTCTGAGACCCAGTACTTC.

V usage is TRBV27 and J usage is TRBJ1-5, with a possible D match to TRBD1 (6 bases). CDR1 is MNHEY and CDR2 is SMNVEV in the germline V gene (reference sequence). The CDR3 has 15 amino acids. V lost 4 bases, J lost 7 bases, and 17 bases lay in between. CDR3 nucleotides: TGTGCCAGCAGTTCAAGTGCAGGGGCAATCCAGCCCCAGCATTTT. It encodes CASSSSAGAIQPQHF.

The chain links TRBV29-1 to TRBJ2-1; 8 bases align to TRBD2. There are 13 residues in the CDR3. From germline, CDR1 is SQVTM and CDR2 ANQGSEA. V trimming: 5 bases; J trimming: 4 bases; junction bases outside the gene matches: 4. The CDR3 region has the DNA TGCAGCGTTCATAGCGGGGCATACAATGAGCAGTTCTTC. This translates into CSVHSGAYNEQFF.

The chain joins TRBV27 to TRBJ2-6, with D perhaps TRBD1 (8 bases). This CDR3 is 19 amino acids long. Germline V gene data show CDR1 as MNHEY and CDR2 as SMNVEV (reference sequence). Trimming removed 5 bases at V and 1 base at J, with 21 bases between. The DNA for the CDR3 is TGTGCCAGCAGTGGCGCGGGGGACAGGAGGCGATCTGGGGCCAACGTCCTGACTTTC. Translation: CASSGAGDRRRSGANVLTF.

This sequence joins TRBV7-2 and TRBJ1-5, with 11 bases that match TRBD1. J lost 7 bases, V lost 3 bases, and 5 bases had no gene match. CDR1 is SGHTA, CDR2 FQGNSA, per germline. This CDR3 has 15 amino acids. In nucleotides, the CDR3 is TGTGCCAGCAGCTTCGGGACAGGGGGTTGGCAGCCCCAGCATTTT. Protein sequence: CASSFGTGGWQPQHF.

The V call is TRBV10-3, the J call TRBJ2-5, with 8 bases lining up with TRBD2. Germline assignment: CDR1 ENHRY and CDR2 SYGVKD. The trim removed 6 bases at V and 5 bases at J, leaving 11 bases unmatched. The CDR3 length is 15 residues. CDR3 coding DNA: TGTGCCATCAGAGCGACTAGCGCAGGTCACGAGACCCAGTACTTC. This codes for CAIRATSAGHETQYF.

The rearrangement joins TRBV7-8 to TRBJ2-7; D might be TRBD1 (6 bases). There are 14 residues in the CDR3. Between the trimmed V and J ends, which lost 0 bases and 3 bases, there was a span of 9 bases. Germline CDR1 reads SGHVS; CDR2 reads FQNEAQ. The CDR3 DNA reads as TGTGCCAGCAGCTTAGCTAGGACAGTCTACGAGCAGTACTTC. This gives the protein CASSLARTVYEQYF.

This clone has more than one count but fewer than ten. The V gene is TRBV6-5, the J gene TRBJ2-7; a possible D gene is TRBD2 (5 bases). Trimming stripped 0 bases from V and 5 bases from J, with 8 bases between. CDR3 length: 13 amino acids. Germline V gene lookup returns CDR1 MNHEY and CDR2 SVGAGI. CDR3 residues: CASSYSRGNEQYV. The DNA for the CDR3 is TGTGCCAGCAGTTACTCAAGAGGGAACGAGCAGTACGTC.

The CDR3 sequence is CASRGRTSGYTDTQYF. CDR3 nucleotide sequence: TGTGCCAGCAGGGGTAGGACTAGCGGGTACACAGATACGCAGTATTTT. The chain has TRBV27 and TRBJ2-3, with TRBD2 matching 11 bases. V was pared by 6 bases and J by 2 bases, with 7 bases of the junction left unmatched. CDR3 length: 16 residues. The germline V gene has CDR1 MNHEY and CDR2 SMNVEV (reference sequence).

V is TRBV5-6 and J is TRBJ1-4; D might be TRBD1 (5 bases). Germline CDR1 is SGHDT and CDR2 is YYEEEE. V lost 2 bases and J lost 5, with 13 bases in between. The CDR3 length is 15 residues. The CDR3 reads CASSLVGGENEKLFF. CDR3 DNA sequence: TGTGCCAGCAGCTTAGTCGGGGGGGAAAATGAAAAACTGTTTTTT.

The genes are TRBV6-5 and TRBJ1-1, with 9 bases aligning to TRBD1. V was pared by 6 bases and J by 5 bases, with 4 bases of the junction left unmatched. Germline-derived CDR1 and CDR2 are MNHEY and SVGAGI. The CDR3 sequence is 13 residues long. CDR3 loop: CASSQQGATEAFF. CDR3 nucleotides: TGTGCCAGCAGCCAACAGGGGGCAACTGAAGCTTTCTTT.

This clone was counted a single time. V gene TRBV29-1 combines with J gene TRBJ1-2; D call uncertain. Germline V gives CDR1 SQVTM, CDR2 ANQGSEA. The CDR3 length is 14 residues. V dropped 4 bases and J dropped 8 bases, with 20 bases sitting between them. The CDR3 here is CSVAAPKTSGGYTF. The CDR3, as DNA: TGCAGCGTTGCGGCCCCAAAAACCTCGGGGGGCTACACCTTC.

J is TRBJ2-3 and V is TRBV30, with D tentatively TRBD2 (6 bases). Germline CDR1 and CDR2: GTSNPN and SVGIG (reference sequence). This CDR3 has 15 amino acids. V was clipped by 1 base and J by 0 bases, with 11 bases between them. The CDR3 sequence is CAWSGLRESTDTQYF. The CDR3 nucleotides are TGTGCCTGGAGTGGCCTGCGGGAAAGCACAGATACGCAGTATTTT.

The V call is TRBV30, the J call TRBJ2-1; 11 bases fit TRBD2. V lost 5 bases, J lost 8 bases, and 11 bases stayed unmatched. The CDR3 is made up of 15 amino acids. Per germline, CDR1 GTSNPN and CDR2 SVGIG (reference sequence). Written as DNA, the CDR3 is TGTGCCTGGGGTCCGGGACTAGCGGCCAGGGATGAGCAGTTCTTC. It yields the protein CAWGPGLAARDEQFF.

The rearrangement uses TRBV6-5 and TRBJ1-4, with TRBD1 matching 10 bases. The germline gives CDR1 MNHEY, CDR2 SVGAGI. The CDR3 totals 15 residues. The ends lost 4 bases at V and 4 bases at J; junction bases unmatched: 3. CDR3 sequence (DNA): TGTGCCAGCAGTTTTGGACAGGGGGGTAATGAAAAACTGTTTTTT. It translates to CASSFGQGGNEKLFF.

The chain recombines TRBV6-5 with TRBJ2-7; 9 nucleotides align to TRBD1. CDR3 length: 16 amino acids. The V gene end was trimmed by 4 bases and the J gene end by 1 base; junction bases not matched to a gene: 8. The germline gives CDR1 MNHEY, CDR2 SVGAGI. The CDR3 loop reads CASSFSRGQGSYEQYF. The CDR3 DNA follows: TGTGCCAGCAGTTTTTCCCGAGGACAGGGGTCCTACGAGCAGTACTTC.

The chain links TRBV30 to TRBJ1-2, with D possibly TRBD1 on 5 matching bases. Germline assignment: CDR1 GTSNPN and CDR2 SVGIG (reference sequence). The CDR3 has 13 residues. V lost 3 bases and J lost 4, with 12 bases in between. The CDR3 protein is CAWSDSLGYGYTF. CDR3 nucleotides: TGTGCCTGGAGCGACAGTCTCGGCTATGGCTACACCTTC.

The chain has TRBV11-2 and TRBJ2-5; TRBD2 aligns across 8 bases. V shed 5 bases, J shed 2 bases, and the junction held 10 bases outside the gene matches. This CDR3 contains 16 residues. In germline, CDR1 is SGHAT, CDR2 FQNNGV. CDR3 amino acids: CASSPARLAGQETQYF. In nucleotides, the CDR3 is TGTGCCAGCAGCCCCGCGCGGCTAGCGGGTCAAGAGACCCAGTACTTC.

V and J are TRBV9 and TRBJ2-5; possible D gene TRBD2, 5 bases. This CDR3 is built from 15 residues. The V end was cut by 4 bases, the J end by 0 bases, with 13 bases between. Germline V CDR1 and CDR2: SGDLS, YYNGEE. CDR3 nucleotides: TGTGCCAGCAGCTCCTCGTCGGGGTACCAAGAGACCCAGTACTTC. It encodes CASSSSSGYQETQYF.

The chain recombines TRBV4-1 with TRBJ1-6; D gene ambiguous. Trimming pared 5 bases from V and 4 bases from J, leaving 15 bases between. CDR3 length: 16 amino acids. The germline gives CDR1 MGHRA, CDR2 YSYEKL. The CDR3 is CASSSLPTVYNSPLHF. The CDR3 nucleotides read TGCGCCAGCAGCTCTCTCCCCACAGTGTATAATTCACCCCTCCACTTT.